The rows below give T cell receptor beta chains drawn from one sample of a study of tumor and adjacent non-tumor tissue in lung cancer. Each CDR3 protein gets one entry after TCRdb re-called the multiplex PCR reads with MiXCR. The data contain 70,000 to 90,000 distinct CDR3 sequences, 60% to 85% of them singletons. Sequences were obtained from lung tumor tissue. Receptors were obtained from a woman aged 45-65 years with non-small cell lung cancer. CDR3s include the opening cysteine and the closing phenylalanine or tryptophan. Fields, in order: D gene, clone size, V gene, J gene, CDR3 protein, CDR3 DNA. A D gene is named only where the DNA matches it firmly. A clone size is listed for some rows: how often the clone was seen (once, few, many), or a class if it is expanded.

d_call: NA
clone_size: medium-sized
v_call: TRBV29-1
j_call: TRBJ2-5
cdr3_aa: CSGGRTGETQYF
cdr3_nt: TGCAGCGGGGGTAGAACCGGGGAGACCCAGTACTTC

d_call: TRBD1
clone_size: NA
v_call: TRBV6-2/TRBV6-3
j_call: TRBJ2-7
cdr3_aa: CTSQLPGQGANEQYF
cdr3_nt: TGTACCAGCCAGTTACCGGGACAGGGGGCCAACGAGCAGTACTTC

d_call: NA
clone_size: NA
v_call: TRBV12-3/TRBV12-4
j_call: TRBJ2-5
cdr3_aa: CANSTGIGDTQYF
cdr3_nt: TGTGCCAACAGCACGGGAATCGGAGATACACAGTACTTC

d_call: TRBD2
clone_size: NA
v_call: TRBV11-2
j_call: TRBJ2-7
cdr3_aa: CANSLGGLAGIGEQYF
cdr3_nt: TGTGCCAACAGCTTAGGAGGACTAGCGGGAATCGGCGAGCAGTACTTC

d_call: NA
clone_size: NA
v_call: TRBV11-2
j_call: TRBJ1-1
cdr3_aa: CASSVLILGSEAFF
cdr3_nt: TGTGCCAGCAGCGTGCTAATACTGGGAAGTGAAGCTTTCTTT

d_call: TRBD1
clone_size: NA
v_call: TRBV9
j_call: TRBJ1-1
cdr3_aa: CVSSVARTGGEAFF
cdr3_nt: TGTGTAAGCAGCGTAGCCCGGACAGGGGGAGAAGCTTTCTTT

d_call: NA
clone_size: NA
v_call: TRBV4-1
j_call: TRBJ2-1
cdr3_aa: CASSGKLGPANEQFF
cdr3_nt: TGCGCCAGCAGCGGGAAGTTGGGCCCGGCCAATGAGCAGTTCTTC

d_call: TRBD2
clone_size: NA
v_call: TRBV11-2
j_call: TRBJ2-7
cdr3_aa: CANSLISGEQYF
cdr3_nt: TGTGCCAACAGCTTAATCAGCGGGGAACAGTACTTC

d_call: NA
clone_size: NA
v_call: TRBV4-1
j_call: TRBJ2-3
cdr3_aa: CASSQEEGDAEGNTNTQYF
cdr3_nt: TGCGCCAGCAGCCAAGAAGAGGGGGATGCGGAGGGGAACACAAATACGCAGTACTTT

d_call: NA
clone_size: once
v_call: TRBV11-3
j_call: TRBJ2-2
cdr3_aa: CAISLAWGTGELFF
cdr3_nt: TGTGCCATCAGCCTAGCGTGGGGAACCGGGGAGCTGTTTTTT

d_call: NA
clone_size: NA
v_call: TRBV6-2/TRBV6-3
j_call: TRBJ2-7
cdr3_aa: CASRVVWAGSYEQYF
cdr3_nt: TGTGCCAGCAGAGTCGTCTGGGCCGGTTCCTACGAGCAGTACTTC

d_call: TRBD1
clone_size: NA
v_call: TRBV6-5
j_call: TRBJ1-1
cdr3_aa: CVSSIRGGGTEAFF
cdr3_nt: TGTGTCAGCAGTATCAGGGGGGGTGGCACTGAAGCTTTCTTT

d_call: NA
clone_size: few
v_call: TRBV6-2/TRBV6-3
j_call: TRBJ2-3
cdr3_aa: CSSSMDGETDTQYF
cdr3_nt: TGTAGCAGCAGCATGGACGGTGAAACAGATACGCAGTATTTT

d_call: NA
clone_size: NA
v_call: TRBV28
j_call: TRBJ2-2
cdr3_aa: CASSLETWAVTGEPFF
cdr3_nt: TGTGCCAGCAGTTTAGAGACATGGGCGGTCACCGGGGAGCCGTTTTTT

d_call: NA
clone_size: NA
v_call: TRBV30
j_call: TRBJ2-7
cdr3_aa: CAWSEPPQLTRTYEQYF
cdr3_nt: TGTGCCTGGAGTGAACCCCCTCAACTAACTAGGACCTACGAGCAGTACTTC

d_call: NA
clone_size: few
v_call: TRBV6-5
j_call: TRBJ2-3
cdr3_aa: CASRRVITDIQYF
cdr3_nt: TGTGCCAGCAGGAGGGTGATCACAGATATCCAGTATTTT

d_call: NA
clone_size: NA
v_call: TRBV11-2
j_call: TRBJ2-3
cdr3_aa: CASITGRRSQPQYF
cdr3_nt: TGTGCCAGCATTACCGGGCGACGAAGTCAGCCTCAGTATTTT

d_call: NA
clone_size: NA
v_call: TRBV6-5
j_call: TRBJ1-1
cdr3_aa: CARSYSRGSMNTEAFF
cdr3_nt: TGTGCCAGAAGTTACTCGAGAGGTTCGATGAACACTGAAGCTTTCTTC

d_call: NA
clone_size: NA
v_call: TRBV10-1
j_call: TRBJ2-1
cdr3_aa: CASQVGGAGQNEQFF
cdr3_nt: TGCGCCAGCCAGGTAGGGGGAGCCGGGCAGAATGAGCAGTTCTTC

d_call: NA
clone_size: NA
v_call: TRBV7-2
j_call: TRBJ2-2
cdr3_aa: CASSLGLNTGEMFF
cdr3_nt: TGTGCCAGCAGTTTGGGTCTTAACACCGGGGAGATGTTTTTT